The clone carrying this T cell receptor (beta chain) was seen at least ten times. The data were obtained in a study of blood T cells in healthy people across ages. Germline V CDR1 and CDR2: SGHTA, FQGNSA. Trimming pared 4 bases from V and 0 bases from J, leaving 9 bases between. The CDR3 loop spans 14 amino acids. PCR was performed a second time for about 7 to 11 cycles using a sample-barcoded 5' primer and a J-beta primer mix. Using its own MiXCR run on the 5' RACE reads, TCRdb lists one record per CDR3 protein. There are 1.5 million to 2 million distinct CDR3 sequences in the sample; about 35% occur only once, and about 11% lies in the top ten.

Sequences were obtained from blood. This sequence originates from a woman under 40 in good health. The rearrangement joins TRBV7-2 to TRBJ2-5, with D perhaps assigned TRBD1 or TRBD2 (6 bases each). CDR3 loop: CASSWRDNQETQYF. The DNA of the CDR3 is TGTGCCAGCAGCTGGCGGGACAACCAAGAGACCCAGTACTTC.